Listed here are 2 T cell receptor beta chains from one sample, sequenced in a study of PD-L1 blockade in urothelial cancer. Some clones are missing from TCRdb's copy, which holds only in-frame ones; the method was immunoSEQ multiplex PCR. This sample yields around 33,000 clones, of which approximately 90% are seen a single time; 8% belongs to the top ten. Described time point: peripheral blood 6 weeks after treatment start. This sample comprised PBMCs, obtained around atezolizumab (anti-PD-L1) treatment. The receptors originated from a man older than 75 with urothelial cancer.

This chain connects TRBV19 to TRBJ1-2; a possible D gene is TRBD1 (6 bases). V lost 3 bases and J 2 bases, leaving 13 bases between the germline ends. Germline CDR1 and CDR2: LNHDA and SQIVND (reference sequence). CDR3 length equals 15 residues. CDR3 region: CASSIRQDWNYGYTF. DNA of the CDR3: TGTGCCAGTAGTATCCGACAGGATTGGAACTATGGCTACACCTTC.

The chain has TRBV5-1 and TRBJ1-2; TRBD1 aligns across 7 bases. V dropped 0 bases and J dropped 8; count of bases not matched to a gene: 7. This CDR3 is built from 14 residues. Germline loops: CDR1 SGHRS, CDR2 YFSETQ. CDR3 residues: CASSLAQQGRGYTF. For the CDR3, the DNA is TGCGCCAGCAGCTTGGCCCAACAGGGGCGAGGCTACACCTTC.